A selection of T cell receptor beta chains follows, all from one sample in a study of T cell responses to AZD1222 COVID-19 vaccine. Data came from immunoSEQ multiplex PCR; TCRdb stores just in-frame clones and leaves some out. The profile shows about 97,000 clones, nearly 90% of them singletons. Source: peripheral blood, taken on day 0 of AZD1222 vaccination. The receptor source for this set is an adult in good health. Both conserved end residues are part of each CDR3. A D gene is named only where the DNA matches it firmly. A row's size may be missing; if present it is once, few, many or a size class.

d_gene: -; len: 18; abundance: few; v_gene: TRBV6-2/TRBV6-3; j_gene: TRBJ1-6; CDR3aa: CASSQAFRESSYNSPLHF; CDR3nt: TGTGCCAGCAGCCAAGCTTTCCGGGAGAGCTCCTATAATTCACCCCTCCACTTT
d_gene: TRBD2; len: 16; abundance: -; v_gene: TRBV15; j_gene: TRBJ2-5; CDR3aa: CATSPGLAGGQETQYF; CDR3nt: TGTGCCACCAGTCCCGGACTAGCGGGGGGCCAAGAGACCCAGTACTTC
d_gene: TRBD2; len: 15; abundance: -; v_gene: TRBV10-3; j_gene: TRBJ2-3; CDR3aa: CAISVPSGGHDTQYF; CDR3nt: TGTGCCATCAGTGTTCCTAGCGGGGGCCATGATACGCAGTATTTT
d_gene: -; len: 16; abundance: -; v_gene: TRBV4-1; j_gene: TRBJ1-4; CDR3aa: CASSQVLKRDNEKLFF; CDR3nt: TGCGCCAGCAGCCAAGTGTTGAAACGGGATAATGAAAAACTGTTTTTT
d_gene: -; len: 14; abundance: -; v_gene: TRBV7-2; j_gene: TRBJ2-1; CDR3aa: CASSLGLDFDEQFF; CDR3nt: TGTGCCAGCAGCTTAGGGCTAGATTTCGATGAGCAGTTCTTC
d_gene: -; len: 14; abundance: -; v_gene: TRBV28; j_gene: TRBJ1-1; CDR3aa: CAIRLGTVNTEAFF; CDR3nt: TGTGCCATCCGTCTAGGGACGGTGAACACTGAAGCTTTCTTT
d_gene: -; len: 14; abundance: -; v_gene: TRBV5-4; j_gene: TRBJ1-1; CDR3aa: CASRAGSQGIEAFF; CDR3nt: TGTGCCAGCAGGGCTGGGAGTCAGGGGATTGAAGCTTTCTTT
d_gene: TRBD2; len: 15; abundance: once; v_gene: TRBV15; j_gene: TRBJ2-1; CDR3aa: CATSRSGDPLNEQFF; CDR3nt: TGTGCCACCAGCAGGAGCGGGGACCCCCTCAATGAGCAGTTCTTC
d_gene: TRBD1; len: 16; abundance: -; v_gene: TRBV25-1; j_gene: TRBJ1-2; CDR3aa: CASSDSQGGPNYGYTF; CDR3nt: TGTGCCAGCAGTGACTCACAGGGGGGGCCTAACTATGGCTACACCTTC
d_gene: TRBD2; len: 15; abundance: -; v_gene: TRBV7-2; j_gene: TRBJ2-2; CDR3aa: CASSLKRGATGELFF; CDR3nt: TGTGCCAGCAGCTTAAAGCGGGGGGCCACCGGGGAGCTGTTTTTT
d_gene: TRBD1; len: 17; abundance: -; v_gene: TRBV6-6; j_gene: TRBJ1-5; CDR3aa: CASSPRSGTDSNQPQHF; CDR3nt: TGTGCCAGCAGTCCACGCAGCGGGACAGATAGCAATCAGCCCCAGCATTTT
d_gene: TRBD1; len: 13; abundance: -; v_gene: TRBV29-1; j_gene: TRBJ1-2; CDR3aa: CSGGDRPNYGYTF; CDR3nt: TGCAGCGGAGGGGACAGGCCTAACTATGGCTACACCTTC
d_gene: -; len: 15; abundance: -; v_gene: TRBV10-1; j_gene: TRBJ2-5; CDR3aa: CASSPARVYQETQYF; CDR3nt: TGCGCCAGCAGCCCCGCCCGGGTTTACCAAGAGACCCAGTACTTC
d_gene: -; len: 16; abundance: -; v_gene: TRBV10-3; j_gene: TRBJ1-2; CDR3aa: CAISEYPSVSGYGYTF; CDR3nt: TGTGCCATCAGTGAGTACCCGAGTGTGTCTGGCTATGGCTACACCTTC
d_gene: -; len: 16; abundance: -; v_gene: TRBV6-1; j_gene: TRBJ1-4; CDR3aa: CASSAVDADPNEKLFF; CDR3nt: TGTGCCAGCAGTGCCGTAGACGCGGACCCTAATGAAAAACTGTTTTTT
d_gene: -; len: 15; abundance: few; v_gene: TRBV6-1; j_gene: TRBJ1-6; CDR3aa: CASSDGPEGNSPLHF; CDR3nt: TGTGCCAGCAGTGACGGACCGGAGGGGAATTCACCCCTCCACTTT
d_gene: TRBD1; len: 15; abundance: -; v_gene: TRBV30; j_gene: TRBJ2-2; CDR3aa: CAWSVGTGRTGELFF; CDR3nt: TGTGCCTGGAGTGTAGGGACAGGGCGTACCGGGGAGCTGTTTTTT
d_gene: -; len: 13; abundance: -; v_gene: TRBV12-3/TRBV12-4; j_gene: TRBJ2-1; CDR3aa: CASSLGIGDEQFF; CDR3nt: TGTGCCAGCAGTTTAGGGATAGGGGATGAGCAGTTCTTC
d_gene: -; len: 14; abundance: -; v_gene: TRBV28; j_gene: TRBJ1-5; CDR3aa: CASSLLGRNQPQHF; CDR3nt: TGTGCCAGCAGTTTATTAGGACGGAATCAGCCCCAGCATTTT
d_gene: -; len: 14; abundance: -; v_gene: TRBV2; j_gene: TRBJ1-1; CDR3aa: CASSGARMNTEAFF; CDR3nt: TGTGCCAGCAGTGGGGCCAGGATGAACACTGAAGCTTTCTTT
d_gene: -; len: 15; abundance: -; v_gene: TRBV5-1; j_gene: TRBJ2-7; CDR3aa: CASSWGVDSTYEQYF; CDR3nt: TGCGCCAGCAGCTGGGGGGTAGATTCCACCTACGAGCAGTACTTC
d_gene: -; len: 14; abundance: -; v_gene: TRBV7-9; j_gene: TRBJ1-1; CDR3aa: CASSLLGANTEAFF; CDR3nt: TGTGCCAGCAGCTTATTGGGGGCAAACACTGAAGCTTTCTTT
d_gene: TRBD1; len: 14; abundance: once; v_gene: TRBV6-5; j_gene: TRBJ2-7; CDR3aa: CASSYAGQGEEQYF; CDR3nt: TGTGCCAGCAGTTACGCGGGACAGGGTGAAGAGCAGTACTTC
d_gene: -; len: 16; abundance: -; v_gene: TRBV6-5; j_gene: TRBJ1-6; CDR3aa: CASSYSRASYNSPLHF; CDR3nt: TGTGCCAGCAGTTACTCGAGGGCCTCCTATAATTCACCCCTCCACTTT
d_gene: TRBD1; len: 12; abundance: once; v_gene: TRBV27; j_gene: TRBJ2-1; CDR3aa: CASRRQGPEQFF; CDR3nt: TGTGCCAGCAGACGACAGGGTCCTGAGCAGTTCTTC